These 28 T cell receptor beta chains originate from one sample sequenced in a study of T-cell reconstitution after alpha-beta-depleted transplantation in children. Construction of the TCRbeta library involved unique molecular identifiers. MiXCR, run by TCRdb on the PCR reads, gives a single entry per CDR3 protein. The sample gives hundreds of thousands of distinct CDR3 sequences, 15% to 20% of which show up once; over 3% is in the top ten. This material consisted of PBMCs from the stem cell graft donor, taken from the stem cell graft. These TCRs come from a human donor who donated a stem cell graft to a child with acute lymphoblastic leukemia.

This clonotype has ten or more counts. J is TRBJ2-7 and V is TRBV2; D is unresolved. Trimming took off 1 base at V and 3 bases at J, with 1 base between the two ends. Germline V CDR1 and CDR2: SNHLY, FYNNEI. This CDR3 spans 11 amino acids. The CDR3 nucleotides read TGTGCCAGCAGTGAAGTCTACGAGCAGTACTTC. Its translation: CASSEVYEQYF.

This clonotype came up many times. The CDR3 DNA is TGTGCCAGCAGCGTTCCTTACTATGAGACCCAGTACTTC. Translated, it gives CASSVPYYETQYF. The rearrangement uses TRBV7-9 and TRBJ2-5; D is unclear. The germline CDR1 and CDR2 sequences are SEHNR and FQNEAQ (reference sequence). The CDR3 covers 13 residues. Trimming cost V 5 bases and J 5 bases, with 12 bases left between them.

This clonotype was seen at least ten times. J is TRBJ2-1 and V is TRBV25-1, with D possibly TRBD1 on 9 matching bases. Trimming removed 4 bases at V and 2 bases at J, with 39 bases between. Germline CDR1 reads MGHDK; CDR2 reads SYGVNS. CDR3 size: 24 residues. The CDR3 sequence is CASSGPQGAILRVSGISTYNEQFF. CDR3 in DNA: TGTGCCAGCAGTGGCCCACAGGGGGCGATTTTACGGGTTAGCGGGATCTCCACCTACAATGAGCAGTTCTTC.

The chain joins TRBV12-3 or TRBV12-4 to TRBJ1-5; a weak D match, TRBD1 (6 bases). V was clipped by 3 bases and J by 6 bases, with 12 bases between them. The CDR3 has 14 amino acids. CDR3: CASSFMGGVQPQHF. CDR3 sequence (DNA): TGTGCCAGCAGTTTCATGGGGGGCGTTCAGCCCCAGCATTTT.

A few counts support this clonotype. V is TRBV5-1 and J is TRBJ2-7; D not certain. Looked up from germline, CDR1 is SGHRS and CDR2 is YFSETQ. The CDR3 contains 13 residues. V was clipped by 4 bases and J by 12 bases, with 20 bases between them. CDR3 loop: CASSPGGSSSSYF. CDR3 in DNA: TGCGCCAGCAGCCCGGGCGGCAGTTCCAGTTCGTACTTC.

This clonotype is a singleton in its sample. V and J are TRBV18 and TRBJ2-7; no reliable D call. Trimming left V 5 bases short and J 1 base short, with 15 bases between. The CDR3 has 15 residues. The V gene's germline CDR1 is KGHSH and CDR2 LQKENI. The CDR3 is CASSTDGVGSYEQYF. DNA for the CDR3: TGTGCCAGCTCAACGGACGGAGTTGGTTCCTACGAGCAGTACTTC.

The chain links TRBV20-1 to TRBJ1-1; the D gene is possibly TRBD1 (5 bases). Germline CDR1 and CDR2: DFQATT and SNEGSKA (reference sequence). CDR3 length: 13 residues. The germline V and J ends were trimmed by 1 base and 6 bases, with 12 bases remaining between them. In DNA, the CDR3 is TGCAGTGCTAGAGGGCAGGGAGAGGCTGAAGCTTTCTTT. It encodes CSARGQGEAEAFF.

The chain employs TRBV20-1 and TRBJ2-1, with TRBD2 matching 12 bases. CDR3 length: 20 residues. The germline V gene encodes CDR1 DFQATT and CDR2 SNEGSKA (reference sequence). Trimming cost V 3 bases and J 8 bases; bases outside gene matches: 23. The CDR3 is CSARGNLRLAGAIDGDEQFF. CDR3 bases: TGCAGTGCTAGGGGGAACCTACGACTAGCGGGAGCCATCGATGGGGATGAGCAGTTCTTC.

The chain carries TRBV29-1 and TRBJ2-1; D is possibly TRBD1 (6 bases). CDR1 and CDR2 from the germline V gene are SQVTM and ANQGSEA. V dropped 4 bases and J dropped 9 bases, with 10 bases sitting between them. CDR3 size: 11 residues. CDR3 sequence (DNA): TGCAGCGTTGGGCCAGGGGCTGAGCAGTTCTTC. Amino acids: CSVGPGAEQFF.

The chain uses TRBV5-1 and TRBJ1-5; 9 bases fit TRBD1. Germline-derived CDR1 and CDR2 are SGHRS and YFSETQ. The CDR3 loop spans 18 amino acids. V was clipped by 0 bases and J by 2 bases; unmatched bases: 9. As DNA, the CDR3 is TGCGCCAGCAGCTTGGGACAGGGGGGTAGCGGAGGCAATCAGCCCCAGCATTTT. It is translated as CASSLGQGGSGGNQPQHF.

This clonotype was recorded a few times. V and J are TRBV15 and TRBJ2-3; weak D call: TRBD2 (6 bases). V shed 4 bases and J shed 0 bases, with 11 bases lying between them. Germline lookup yields CDR1 LNHNV and CDR2 YYDKDF (reference sequence). This CDR3 spans 15 amino acids. CDR3 amino acids: CATSKDYFSTDTQYF. CDR3 bases: TGTGCCACCAGCAAGGACTACTTTAGCACAGATACGCAGTATTTT. Full variable domain (rest looked up from reference TRBV15 and TRBJ2-3): DAMVIQNPRYQVTQFGKPVTLSCSQTLNHNVMYWYQQKSSQAPKLLFHYYDKDFNNEADTPDNFQSRRPNTSFCFLDIRSPGLGDTAMYLCATSKDYFSTDTQYFGPGTRLTVL.

This clonotype was counted only a few times. The rearrangement uses TRBV29-1 and TRBJ1-1; the D gene is possibly TRBD1 (6 bases). Per germline, CDR1 SQVTM and CDR2 ANQGSEA. The V and J ends lost 8 bases and 4 bases respectively, with 17 bases between them. There are 13 residues in the CDR3. CDR3 amino acids: CSTGEGVSTEAFF. Here the CDR3 DNA reads TGCAGCACAGGCGAGGGGGTGAGCACTGAAGCTTTCTTT.

The J gene is TRBJ2-7, the V gene TRBV9; tentatively, D is TRBD2 (7 bases). Germline CDR1 SGDLS, CDR2 YYNGEE. This CDR3 region has 15 residues. Deletions cut 4 bases from V and 4 bases from J, with 18 bases between. The CDR3 protein is CASSRGGDTKYEQYF. The CDR3 coding sequence is TGTGCCAGCAGCCGTGGGGGGGACACCAAATACGAGCAGTACTTC.

This chain joins TRBV5-6 and TRBJ1-5; D unclear. Per germline, CDR1 SGHDT and CDR2 YYEEEE. The CDR3 loop spans 16 amino acids. V was clipped by 4 bases and J by 1 base, with 15 bases between them. The CDR3: CASSSSSSSSNQPQHF. The CDR3 region has the DNA TGTGCCAGCAGCAGCTCCAGTAGCTCCAGCAATCAGCCCCAGCATTTT.

This clonotype was recorded a few times. The chain recombines TRBV9 with TRBJ2-3; D remains unclear. Germline CDR1 reads SGDLS; CDR2 reads YYNGEE. The V gene lost 0 bases and the J gene lost 0 bases, with 8 bases spanning the gap. The CDR3 has 15 amino acids. The CDR3 sequence is CASSVDGSSTDTQYF. The CDR3 nucleotides are TGTGCCAGCAGCGTAGACGGGTCTAGCACAGATACGCAGTATTTT.

The chain recombines TRBV3-1 with TRBJ2-4; TRBD2 aligns across 14 bases. Unmatched junction bases numbered 15, after V lost 1 base and J lost 1 base. This CDR3 spans 22 amino acids. From germline, CDR1 is LGHDT and CDR2 YNNKEL (reference sequence). The CDR3 reads CASSQGIFGTSGRRGAKNIQYF. The CDR3 nucleotides read TGTGCCAGCAGCCAAGGGATTTTTGGGACTAGCGGGAGAAGGGGGGCCAAAAACATTCAGTACTTC. The full variable domain, rest sourced from reference TRBV3-1 and TRBJ2-4, is DTAVSQTPKYLVTQMGNDKSIKCEQNLGHDTMYWYKQDSKKFLKIMFSYNNKELIINETVPNRFSPKSPDKAHLNLHINSLELGDSAVYFCASSQGIFGTSGRRGAKNIQYFGAGTRLSVL.

This clonotype was seen only a few times. V usage is TRBV2 and J usage is TRBJ2-1, with 7 bases identical to TRBD2. Germline values: CDR1 SNHLY, CDR2 FYNNEI. V lost 3 bases to trimming and J lost 4 bases; unmatched junction nucleotides: 6. CDR3 length: 15 amino acids. The CDR3 region has the DNA TGTGCCAGCAGTGACGAAGCTAGCGGATACAATGAGCAGTTCTTC. Protein: CASSDEASGYNEQFF. Supplemented by reference TRBV2 and TRBJ2-1, the full variable domain reads EPEVTQTPSHQVTQMGQEVILRCVPISNHLYFYWYRQILGQKVEFLVSFYNNEISEKSEIFDDQFSVERPDGSNFTLKIRSTKLEDSAMYFCASSDEASGYNEQFFGPGTRLTVL.

There are many counts of this clonotype. The CDR3 region has the DNA TGCGCCAGCAGCTTGGGGTGGGACGGTTATAGCAATCAGCCCCAGCATTTT. Translated: CASSLGWDGYSNQPQHF. The chain links TRBV5-1 to TRBJ1-5; maybe TRBD1 (5 bases). Germline CDR1 reads SGHRS; CDR2 reads YFSETQ. V was pared by 0 bases and J by 0 bases, with 13 bases between. CDR3 length equals 17 residues.

The rearrangement joins TRBV6-1 to TRBJ2-1; 7 bases are shared with TRBD2. Germline-derived CDR1 and CDR2 are MNHNS and SASEGT. This CDR3 has 15 residues. Germline trimming cut 3 bases from V and 3 bases from J; bases unmatched to any gene: 5. The CDR3 loop is CASSDVAGDYNEQFF. CDR3 sequence (DNA): TGTGCCAGCAGTGATGTGGCGGGAGACTACAATGAGCAGTTCTTC.

This chain uses TRBV27 with TRBJ1-5; perhaps TRBD1 as D (5 bases). Trimming pared 6 bases from V and 0 bases from J, leaving 12 bases between. This CDR3 has 15 residues. Germline V gene lookup returns CDR1 MNHEY and CDR2 SMNVEV (reference sequence). In DNA, the CDR3 is TGTGCCAGCAGGTGGGGACCTCTTAGCAATCAGCCCCAGCATTTT. As protein: CASRWGPLSNQPQHF.

This chain links TRBV4-1 with TRBJ2-7; D call uncertain. Germline-derived CDR1 and CDR2 are MGHRA and YSYEKL. Trimming cost V 3 bases and J 5 bases, with 11 bases left between them. This CDR3 is built from 13 residues. CDR3 sequence (DNA): TGCGCCAGCAGCCATAACCCTGGGCACGAGCAGTACTTC. Its translation is CASSHNPGHEQYF.

In this sample, this clonotype turned up many times. V gene TRBV12-3 or TRBV12-4 combines with J gene TRBJ1-1; no clear D gene. CDR3 length: 16 amino acids. The ends were cut back, 3 bases at V and 3 bases at J, with 17 bases in the middle. The CDR3 DNA follows: TGTGCCAGCAGTTTGAGATCCCCAGGCCGGGACACTGAAGCTTTCTTT. Translation gives CASSLRSPGRDTEAFF.

Many counts were recorded for this clonotype. This chain links TRBV20-1 with TRBJ2-3; D gene ambiguous. CDR1 DFQATT and CDR2 SNEGSKA come from the germline V gene (reference sequence). The CDR3 has 12 amino acids. The V end lost 3 bases, the J end lost 6 bases, and 10 bases lay between the germline ends. The CDR3 is CSARALFDTQYF. For the CDR3, the DNA is TGCAGTGCTAGGGCCCTGTTTGATACGCAGTATTTT.

The sample holds a few counts of this clonotype. The rearrangement joins TRBV5-1 to TRBJ2-7, with 8 positions matching TRBD1. The germline CDR1 and CDR2 sequences are SGHRS and YFSETQ. The CDR3 length is 15 residues. Unmatched junction bases numbered 13, after V lost 4 bases and J lost 7 bases. The CDR3 nucleotides read TGCGCCAGCAGCGTGCAGGGGGCGCGATCTTTGGAGCAGTACTTC. This encodes CASSVQGARSLEQYF.

The sample holds a few counts of this clonotype. The rearrangement joins TRBV5-1 to TRBJ1-3, with D perhaps TRBD1 (5 bases). The DNA end favors TRBJ1-4, so the J call may be wrong. Germline lookup yields CDR1 SGHRS and CDR2 YFSETQ. The CDR3 length is 13 residues. This CDR3 is CASSSEITGTLFF. As DNA, the CDR3 is TGCGCCAGCAGCAGCGAAATTACCGGGACACTGTTTTTT.

The chain recombines TRBV3-1 with TRBJ2-1; 9 bases align to TRBD1. This CDR3 is 14 amino acids long. Germline CDR1 and CDR2: LGHDT and YNNKEL (reference sequence). With V trimmed by 8 bases and J by 7 bases, 9 bases remained unmatched. CDR3 DNA sequence: TGTGCCAGCGGGAACAGGGGGCTTGGAAATGAGCAGTTCTTC. The encoded protein is CASGNRGLGNEQFF.

The genes are TRBV7-9 and TRBJ2-3; a possible D gene is TRBD1 (6 bases). Per the germline V gene, CDR1 is SEHNR and CDR2 is FQNEAQ (reference sequence). V was shortened by 2 bases and J by 2 bases, with 11 bases between the two germline ends. The CDR3 covers 15 residues. CDR3 sequence reads: CASSLPTGYTDTQYF. The CDR3 bases are TGTGCCAGCAGCTTACCGACAGGCTACACAGATACGCAGTATTTT.

V and J are TRBV6-6 and TRBJ2-3; D unclear. CDR3 length: 12 amino acids. V was trimmed by 7 bases and J by 6 bases, leaving 11 bases between them. CDR1 is MNHNY, CDR2 SVGAGI, per germline (reference sequence). CDR3 sequence (DNA): TGTGCCAGCAATTCAGGAATGGATACGCAGTATTTT. It codes for CASNSGMDTQYF.